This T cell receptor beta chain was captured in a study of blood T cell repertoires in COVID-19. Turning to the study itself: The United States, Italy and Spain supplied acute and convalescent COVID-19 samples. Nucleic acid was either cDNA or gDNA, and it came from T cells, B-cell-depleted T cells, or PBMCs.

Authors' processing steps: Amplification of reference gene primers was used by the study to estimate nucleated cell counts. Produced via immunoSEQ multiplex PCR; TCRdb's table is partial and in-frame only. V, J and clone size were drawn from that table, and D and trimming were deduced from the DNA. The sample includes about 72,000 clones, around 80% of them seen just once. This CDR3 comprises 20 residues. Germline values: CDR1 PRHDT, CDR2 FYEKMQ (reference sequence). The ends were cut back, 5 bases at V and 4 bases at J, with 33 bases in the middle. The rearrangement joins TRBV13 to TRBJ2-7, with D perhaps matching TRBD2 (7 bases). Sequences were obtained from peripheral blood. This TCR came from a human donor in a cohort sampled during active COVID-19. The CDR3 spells CASSPLVPPGGQPLDYEQYF. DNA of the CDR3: TGTGCCAGCAGCCCCTTGGTCCCTCCGGGGGGCCAGCCCCTTGATTACGAGCAGTACTTC. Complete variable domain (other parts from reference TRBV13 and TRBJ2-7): AAGVIQSPRHLIKEKRETATLKCYPIPRHDTVYWYQQGPGQDPQFLISFYEKMQSDKGSIPDRFSAQQFSDYHSELNMSSLELGDSALYFCASSPLVPPGGQPLDYEQYFGPGTRLTVT.